The text below deals with one T cell receptor (beta chain). This clone's antigen is unknown. Base qualities are not at hand, and no much larger clone is one base apart. The data belong to a study of blood T cell repertoires in COVID-19 (dated by TCRdb to between 2020 and 2021). For the wider study: The collaborator samples originated in the United States, Italy and Spain and spanned the acute and convalescent phases of COVID-19. The prospective study material was composed of cDNA or gDNA derived from T cells, B-cell-depleted T cells, or PBMCs. The repertoires were made available in a free public database intended to serve as a resource for research on the immune response to SARS-CoV-2. Nearly every sample came with metadata listing a de-identified subject ID, COVID-19 status, age in years and sex. Where HLA class I and class II types were available, the types were taken from metadata supplied by the sample provider, not from assay-based typing. The samples were drawn from two sources: the first 160 participants of the ongoing ImmuneRACE study, and 1,254 subjects contributed by 6 global collaborators. Deeply sampled blood TCRbeta repertoires from subjects exposed to, actively infected with, or recovered from COVID-19 were included in the dataset. Points the paper makes about the study in general: The quantity of clinical and demographic metadata differed by source and by participant and was supplied without curation.

The immunoSEQ Assay, a bias-controlled multiplex PCR, was used to amplify TCRbeta CDR3 regions from genomic DNA. In the authors' own workflow: Nucleated cell counts per sample were estimated from amplification of reference gene primers within the assay. To quantify the absolute abundance of each unique TCRbeta CDR3 rearrangement, sequence reads were collapsed and filtered. For each sample, productive Simpson clonality was calculated as the square root of Simpson's diversity index over productive rearrangements. Held by TCRdb, this immuneACCESS table contains in-frame sequences only and omits some clones. Under half of the omission traces to an unresolved V gene where checked; the cause of the rest is unknown. Clonal size and the V and J genes are those of that table, whereas D and trimming came from the DNA. This sample holds some 270,000 clones; 80% to 85% were observed only once. In total, the top ten clones hold 15% to 19% of the sample.

The V end gives up 4 bases and the J end 1 base, leaving 4 bases in the junction not matched to a gene. Taken from the germline V gene, the CDR1 and CDR2 loops are KGHSY and FQNENV. The CDR3, cysteine through phenylalanine, is 14 amino acids long. The CDR3 DNA has 42 bases and is translated from base 1. In Seattle, one collaborating source enrolled patients while the infection was active and tracked those patients longitudinally over the course of disease. Collaborating institutions collected whole blood in K2EDTA tubes following their own protocols. Collaborator samples were shipped for TCRbeta analysis as frozen whole blood, isolated PBMCs, or DNA extracted from either sample type.

Sequences were obtained from peripheral blood. Here the chain combines TRBV16 and TRBJ2-7; 7 central nucleotides agree with TRBD1. The TCR was taken from a person between 65 and 79 years old with COVID-19, enrolled during active disease. The bases read TGTGCCAGCAGCCCCCCGGGACAGTCCTACGAGCAGTACTTC. This gives the protein CASSPPGQSYEQYF.